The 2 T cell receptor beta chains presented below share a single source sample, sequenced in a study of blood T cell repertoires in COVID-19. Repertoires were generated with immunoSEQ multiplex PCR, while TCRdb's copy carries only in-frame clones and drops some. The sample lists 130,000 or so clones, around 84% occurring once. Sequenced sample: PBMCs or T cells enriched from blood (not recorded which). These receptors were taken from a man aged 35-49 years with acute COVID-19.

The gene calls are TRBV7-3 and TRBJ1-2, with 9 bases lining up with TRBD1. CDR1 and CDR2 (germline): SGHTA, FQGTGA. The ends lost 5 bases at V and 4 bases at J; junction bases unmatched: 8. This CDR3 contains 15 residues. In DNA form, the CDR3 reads TGTGCCAGCAGCCCAACAGGGGGCCGGGGCTATGGCTACACCTTC. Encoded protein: CASSPTGGRGYGYTF. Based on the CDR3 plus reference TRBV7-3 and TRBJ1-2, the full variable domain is GAGVSQTPSNKVTEKGKYVELRCDPISGHTALYWYRQSLGQGPEFLIYFQGTGAADDSGLPNDRFFAVRPEGSVSTLKIQRTERGDSAVYLCASSPTGGRGYGYTFGSGTRLTVV.

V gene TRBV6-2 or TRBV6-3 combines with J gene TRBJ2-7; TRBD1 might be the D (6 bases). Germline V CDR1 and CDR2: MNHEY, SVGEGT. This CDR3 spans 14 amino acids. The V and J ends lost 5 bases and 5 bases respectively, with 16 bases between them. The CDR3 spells CASSPRRGSNEQYF. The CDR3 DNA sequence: TGTGCCAGCAGTCCACGCAGGGGTTCTAACGAGCAGTACTTC.